The 10 T cell receptor beta chains presented below share a single source sample, sequenced in a study of T-cell memory formation after mild COVID-19. TCRdb processed the 5' RACE reads anew with MiXCR; each CDR3 protein has one entry. The data contain 150,000 to 200,000 distinct CDR3 sequences, roughly 17% of them seen just once; the ten biggest clones take up around 2%. The specimen was PBMCs or a T cell subset sorted from them (not recorded which). The origin of the receptors is an adult woman who had mild COVID-19 (a few samples of this study predate the infection). Cell type and time point are not known.

The chain joins TRBV12-3 or TRBV12-4 to TRBJ1-1; D is uncertain. The V end lost 6 bases, the J end lost 4 bases, and 15 bases lay between the germline ends. The CDR3 extends over 14 amino acids. In nucleotides, the CDR3 is TGTGCCAGCAGAGCGGACTCCTATTCCACTGAAGCTTTCTTT. This gives the protein CASRADSYSTEAFF.

The rearrangement uses TRBV28 and TRBJ2-3, with D perhaps matching TRBD2 (6 bases). Deletions cut 2 bases from V and 10 bases from J, with 10 bases between. This CDR3 is built from 12 residues. Looked up from germline, CDR1 is MDHEN and CDR2 is SYDVKM. The CDR3: CASSLGLASQYF. The CDR3 DNA reads as TGTGCCAGCAGTTTAGGCCTAGCGTCGCAGTATTTT. The full variable domain, with the rest looked up from reference TRBV28 and TRBJ2-3, is DVKVTQSSRYLVKRTGEKVFLECVQDMDHENMFWYRQDPGLGLRLIYFSYDVKMKEKGDIPEGYSVSREKKERFSLILESASTNQTSMYLCASSLGLASQYFGPGTRLTVL.

Written as DNA, the CDR3 is TGTGCCAGCAGCTCCCTCGGGGGGGAGGCTATCTACGAGCAGTACTTC. Translated: CASSSLGGEAIYEQYF. The V gene is TRBV28, the J gene TRBJ2-7; 8 bases are a match to TRBD2. J was trimmed by 3 bases and V by 6 bases; bases with no gene match: 13. The V gene's germline CDR1 is MDHEN and CDR2 SYDVKM. The CDR3 sequence is 16 residues long.

The chain carries TRBV6-5 and TRBJ2-7; 8 bases align to TRBD1. Germline trimming cut 7 bases from V and 0 bases from J; bases unmatched to any gene: 8. This CDR3 region has 15 residues. Germline CDR1 is MNHEY and CDR2 is SVGAGI. The CDR3 is CASTIRQGTSYEQYF. The CDR3 DNA sequence: TGTGCCAGCACTATACGACAGGGGACCTCCTACGAGCAGTACTTC.

This clonotype has a count of ten or more. The CDR3 protein is CASSYSAGLNTEAFF. Written as DNA, the CDR3 is TGTGCCAGCAGTTACTCGGCAGGGTTGAACACTGAAGCTTTCTTT. The gene calls are TRBV6-6 and TRBJ1-1; weak D call: TRBD1 (5 bases). CDR3 length: 15 residues. Germline-derived CDR1 and CDR2 are MNHNY and SVGAGI (reference sequence). Deletions cut 0 bases from V and 0 bases from J, with 8 bases between.

CDR3 DNA: TGTGCCACCAGTGATCACAGGGGTAAAGCCAAAAACATTCAGTACTTC. Its translation: CATSDHRGKAKNIQYF. The chain uses TRBV24-1 and TRBJ2-4, with 7 bases matching TRBD1. Germline values: CDR1 KGHDR, CDR2 SFDVKD. CDR3 length: 16 residues. J lost 0 bases, V lost 3 bases, and 4 bases had no gene match.

The chain employs TRBV6-5 and TRBJ1-1, with 8 bases aligning to TRBD1. CDR1 and CDR2 from the germline V gene are MNHEY and SVGAGI. CDR3 size: 14 residues. The V and J ends lost 4 bases and 2 bases, in that order; junction bases with no gene match: 3. The CDR3: CASSSRGLNTEAFF. The CDR3 DNA reads TGTGCCAGCAGTTCCAGGGGGCTAAACACTGAAGCTTTCTTT.

This clonotype was found many times. V usage is TRBV5-1 and J usage is TRBJ2-6; tentatively, D is TRBD1 (6 bases). With 4 bases removed from V and 0 bases from J, the gap between germline ends came to 11 bases. CDR3 length: 16 residues. Germline V gives CDR1 SGHRS, CDR2 YFSETQ. CDR3 sequence reads: CASSRGTASGANVLTF. In DNA form, the CDR3 reads TGCGCCAGCAGCAGGGGGACCGCCTCTGGGGCCAACGTCCTGACTTTC. Drawing the rest from reference TRBV5-1 and TRBJ2-6, the complete variable domain is KAGVTQTPRYLIKTRGQQVTLSCSPISGHRSVSWYQQTPGQGLQFLFEYFSETQRNKGNFPGRFSGRQFSNSRSEMNVSTLELGDSALYLCASSRGTASGANVLTFGAGSRLTVL.

V and J are TRBV9 and TRBJ2-2; 9 bases are shared with TRBD2. Germline-derived CDR1 and CDR2 are SGDLS and YYNGEE. This CDR3 has 20 amino acids. V was clipped by 4 bases and J by 4 bases; unmatched bases: 20. DNA for the CDR3: TGTGCCAGCAGCCCGAAGACATCCCAGTGGGTTAGCGGGAGCACCGGGGAGCTGTTTTTT. Translated, it gives CASSPKTSQWVSGSTGELFF.

The chain recombines TRBV6-5 with TRBJ2-1, with 11 bases lining up with TRBD2. V lost 2 bases and J lost 12; bases outside the gene matches: 18. The V gene's germline CDR1 is MNHEY and CDR2 SVGAGI. CDR3 length equals 18 residues. CDR3 nucleotide sequence: TGTGCCAGCAGTTACGGTAGTAGAGGGACTAGCGGCTTAGGTTTGCAGTTCTTC. Its translation is CASSYGSRGTSGLGLQFF.